Included here is one TCR beta chain sequence, with context. These data are taken from a study of blood T cell repertoires in COVID-19. For the study at large: Acute and convalescent COVID-19 samples came from the United States, Italy and Spain.

Repertoires were generated with immunoSEQ multiplex PCR, while TCRdb's copy carries only in-frame clones and drops some. Of more than 200,000 clones in the sample, 85% to 90% were seen once. The origin of this receptor is a man aged 50 to 59 with acute or convalescent COVID-19. Sequenced input: peripheral blood.

The CDR3 here is CASSRSGGTREKLFF. The CDR3, as DNA: TGTGCCAGCTCACGCTCAGGTGGGACTCGTGAAAAACTGTTTTTT. The chain couples TRBV18 to TRBJ1-4; TRBD1 might be the D (5 bases). CDR1 KGHSH and CDR2 LQKENI come from the germline V gene. V was clipped by 4 bases and J by 7 bases, with 16 bases between them. This CDR3 region has 15 residues.